This TCR beta chain was sequenced for a study of cytomegalovirus exposure and HLA in healthy donors. The CDR3 runs to 15 residues. The V gene lost 1 base and the J gene lost 1 base, with 10 bases spanning the gap. Germline CDR1 is SGHVS and CDR2 is FNYEAQ. This clone was detected only once. The antigen is unknown. Study outcomes and limitations: Clusters of TCRs from the first cohort tended to co-occur in the 100 to 150 validation repertoires (as a later analysis found).

Some clones are missing from TCRdb's copy, which holds only in-frame ones; the method was immunoSEQ multiplex PCR. The sample has approximately 110,000 clones, 85% to 90% seen once. J is TRBJ1-1 and V is TRBV7-6, with unresolved D. The TCR sequence derives from a woman between 18 and 29 years old in good health and CMV-seronegative. The sequenced sample consisted of PBMCs. CDR3 amino acids: CASSLGKPGNTEAFF. DNA for the CDR3: TGTGCCAGCAGCTTAGGGAAACCAGGGAACACTGAAGCTTTCTTT.